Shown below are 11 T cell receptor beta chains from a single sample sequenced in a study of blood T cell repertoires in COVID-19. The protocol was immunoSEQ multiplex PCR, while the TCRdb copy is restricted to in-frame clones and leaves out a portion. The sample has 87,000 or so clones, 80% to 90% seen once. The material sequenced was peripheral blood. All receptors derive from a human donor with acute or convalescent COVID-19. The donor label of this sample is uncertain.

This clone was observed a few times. CDR3 DNA: TGTGCCAGCAGCGCCAGACTAGGCGCCAATGAGCAGTTCTTC. This translates into CASSARLGANEQFF. V gene TRBV3-1 (or the pseudogene TRBV3-2) combines with J gene TRBJ2-1; D is perhaps TRBD2 (6 bases). The germline V gene encodes CDR1 LGHDT and CDR2 YNNKEL (reference sequence). The V end lost 5 bases, the J end lost 6 bases, and 14 bases lay between the germline ends. There are 14 residues in the CDR3.

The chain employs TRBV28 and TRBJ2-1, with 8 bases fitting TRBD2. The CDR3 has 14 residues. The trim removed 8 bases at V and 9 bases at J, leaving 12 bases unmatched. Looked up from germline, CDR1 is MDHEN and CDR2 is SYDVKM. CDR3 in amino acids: CASSPLYSGAEQFF. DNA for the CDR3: TGTGCCAGCTCTCCGCTTTATAGCGGGGCTGAGCAGTTCTTC.

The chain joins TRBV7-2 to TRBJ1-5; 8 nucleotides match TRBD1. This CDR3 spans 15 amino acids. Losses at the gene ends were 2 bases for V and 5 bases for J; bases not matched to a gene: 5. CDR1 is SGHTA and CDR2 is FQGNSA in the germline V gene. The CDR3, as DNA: TGTGCCAGCAGCTTAAACAGGGGGGACCATCAGCCCCAGCATTTT. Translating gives CASSLNRGDHQPQHF.

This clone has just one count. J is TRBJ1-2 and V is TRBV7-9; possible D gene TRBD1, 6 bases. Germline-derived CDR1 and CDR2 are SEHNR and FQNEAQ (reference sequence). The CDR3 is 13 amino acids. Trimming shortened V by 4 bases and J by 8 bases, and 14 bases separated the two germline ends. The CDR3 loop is CASSSSQGQGYTF. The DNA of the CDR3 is TGTGCCAGCAGCTCCTCCCAGGGGCAAGGCTACACCTTC.

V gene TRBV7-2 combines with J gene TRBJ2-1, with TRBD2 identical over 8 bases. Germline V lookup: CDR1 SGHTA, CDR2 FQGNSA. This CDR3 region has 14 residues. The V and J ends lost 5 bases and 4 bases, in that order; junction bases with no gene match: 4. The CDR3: CASSLGGGYNEQFF. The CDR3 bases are TGTGCCAGCAGCCTCGGGGGGGGATACAATGAGCAGTTCTTC.

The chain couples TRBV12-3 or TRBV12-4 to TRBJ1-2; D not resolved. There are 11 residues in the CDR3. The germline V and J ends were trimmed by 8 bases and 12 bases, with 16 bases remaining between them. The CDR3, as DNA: TGTGCCAGCCGCGGCGGTGAGCGCGACACCTTC. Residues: CASRGGERDTF.

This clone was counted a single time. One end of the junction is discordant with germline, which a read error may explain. The DNA for the CDR3 is TGTGCCAGCAGCCCAGATGACAGGGAAATCTTT. Protein product: CASSPDDREIF. V gene TRBV5-4 combines with J gene TRBJ1-1, with 7 nucleotides matching TRBD1. The germline V gene encodes CDR1 SGHNT and CDR2 YYREEE (reference sequence). The CDR3 has 11 amino acids.

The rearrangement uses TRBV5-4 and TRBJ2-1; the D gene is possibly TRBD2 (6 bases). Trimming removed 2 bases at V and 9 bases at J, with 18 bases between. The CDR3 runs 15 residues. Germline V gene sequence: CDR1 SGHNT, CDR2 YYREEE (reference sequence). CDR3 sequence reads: CASSFSVAGKGEQFF. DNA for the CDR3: TGTGCCAGCAGCTTCTCGGTCGCGGGGAAAGGTGAGCAGTTCTTC.

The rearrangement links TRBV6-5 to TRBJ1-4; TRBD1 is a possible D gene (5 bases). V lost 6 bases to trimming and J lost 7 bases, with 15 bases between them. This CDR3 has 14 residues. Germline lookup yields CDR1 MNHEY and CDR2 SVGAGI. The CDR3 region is CASSPGGGGEKLFF. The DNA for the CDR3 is TGTGCCAGCAGCCCGGGGGGGGGTGGTGAAAAACTGTTTTTT.

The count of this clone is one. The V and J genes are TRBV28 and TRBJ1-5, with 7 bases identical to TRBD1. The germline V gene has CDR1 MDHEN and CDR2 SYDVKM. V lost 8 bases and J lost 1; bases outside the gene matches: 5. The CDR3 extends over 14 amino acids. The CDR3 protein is CASRSTGSNQPQHF. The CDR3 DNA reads TGTGCCAGCCGCTCGACAGGGAGCAATCAGCCCCAGCATTTT. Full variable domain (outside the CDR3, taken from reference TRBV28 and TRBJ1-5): DVKVTQSSRYLVKRTGEKVFLECVQDMDHENMFWYRQDPGLGLRLIYFSYDVKMKEKGDIPEGYSVSREKKERFSLILESASTNQTSMYLCASRSTGSNQPQHFGDGTRLSIL.

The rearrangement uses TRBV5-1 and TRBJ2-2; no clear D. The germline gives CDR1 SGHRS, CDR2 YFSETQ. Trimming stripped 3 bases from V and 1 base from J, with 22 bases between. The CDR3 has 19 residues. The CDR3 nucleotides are TGCGCCAGCAGCTACTACTCGGCCGCACGGTCGCTGAACACCGGGGAGCTGTTTTTT. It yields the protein CASSYYSAARSLNTGELFF.